This TCR beta chain was identified in a study of CD8 T cells in Susac syndrome. The V gene end was trimmed by 5 bases and the J gene end by 4 bases; junction bases not matched to a gene: 3. Germline V CDR1 and CDR2: DFQATT, SNEGSKA (reference sequence). This CDR3 contains 13 residues. The RNA input was 0.5 to 1 ug, and it was reverse transcribed with random hexamers. Amplification of the TCR beta CDR3 was carried out by immunoSEQ multiplex PCR, which spanned a total of 54 Vbeta and 13 Jbeta segments. From the immunoSEQ multiplex PCR reads, TCRdb called clonotypes with MiXCR, one entry per CDR3 protein. The sample shows about 140,000 distinct CDR3 sequences, 94% of them seen only once. Age- and sex-matched healthy donors served as the control group.

The sequenced material came from CD8+ T cells from PBMCs. The chain carries TRBV20-1 and TRBJ1-4; 8 nucleotides match TRBD1. The TCR comes from a human donor in good health. The CDR3 DNA is TGCAGTGCTTGGACAGGGATTAATGAAAAACTGTTTTTT. It is translated as CSAWTGINEKLFF.